One sample yielded the 23 T cell receptor beta chains listed below, sequenced in a study of post-analysis software for immune sequencing data. Unique molecular identifiers were carried by the TCR beta cDNA libraries. TCRdb re-derived calls from the PCR reads in MiXCR, one entry per CDR3 protein. Of 450,000 to 650,000 distinct CDR3 sequences listed, 44% were seen once; the top ten hold approximately 1.7%. These receptors lack a known antigen. Study-wide findings and caveats: In patients, TRBV5-6, TRBV5-1 and TRBV20-1 belonged to five TRBV segments found more frequently than in controls.

The specimen sequenced was blood. These receptors were obtained from a girl aged 5-17 years with multiple sclerosis.

This clonotype was counted ten times or more. This sequence joins TRBV6-5 and TRBJ2-1; D unclear. The germline V and J ends were trimmed by 0 bases and 9 bases, with 9 bases remaining between them. The CDR3 is made up of 13 amino acids. Germline CDR1 reads MNHEY; CDR2 reads SVGAGI. This CDR3 reads CASSYSTQVEQFF. The CDR3 bases are TGTGCCAGCAGTTACTCGACTCAGGTTGAGCAGTTCTTC.

This clonotype was counted between two and nine times. The chain recombines TRBV5-1 with TRBJ2-7, with D perhaps given as TRBD1 or TRBD2 (5 bases each). Deletions cut 5 bases from V and 0 bases from J, with 15 bases between. Per the germline V gene, CDR1 is SGHRS and CDR2 is YFSETQ. There are 15 residues in the CDR3. The CDR3 reads CASRHRDGASYEQYF. CDR3 DNA sequence: TGCGCCAGCAGACACCGGGACGGAGCCTCCTACGAGCAGTACTTC.

The chain links TRBV29-1 to TRBJ2-3; no firm D call. Trimming took off 7 bases at V and 0 bases at J, with 11 bases between the two ends. The germline V gene has CDR1 SQVTM and CDR2 ANQGSEA. The CDR3 runs 13 residues. The CDR3 sequence is CSAWGLSTDTQYF. As DNA, the CDR3 is TGCAGCGCTTGGGGTCTGAGCACAGATACGCAGTATTTT.

This clonotype was seen a handful of times. J is TRBJ2-1 and V is TRBV7-8, with 10 bases that match TRBD1. The CDR3 extends over 16 amino acids. J was trimmed by 4 bases and V by 6 bases; bases with no gene match: 9. The germline V gene encodes CDR1 SGHVS and CDR2 FQNEAQ. Here the CDR3 DNA reads TGTGCCAGCAGACCTACCGGGACAGGGGTTTACAATGAGCAGTTCTTC. Translating gives CASRPTGTGVYNEQFF.

The chain is built from TRBV20-1 and TRBJ2-7, with TRBD2 matching over 8 bases. The junction had 10 bases not matched to a gene; V was cut back by 3 bases and J by 6 bases. Germline loops: CDR1 DFQATT, CDR2 SNEGSKA (reference sequence). The CDR3 sequence is 14 residues long. This CDR3 reads CSASGGARNSEQYF. The CDR3 nucleotides read TGCAGTGCTAGCGGGGGGGCCAGGAATAGCGAGCAGTACTTC.

This clonotype has more than one count but fewer than ten. The chain couples TRBV20-1 to TRBJ1-5; D perhaps matches TRBD1 (6 bases). The CDR3 runs to 14 residues. Germline V gives CDR1 DFQATT, CDR2 SNEGSKA (reference sequence). The V gene lost 4 bases and the J gene lost 4 bases, with 14 bases spanning the gap. CDR3 in amino acids: CSAKGRGKNQPQHF. CDR3 nucleotides: TGCAGTGCTAAGGGCAGGGGTAAAAATCAGCCCCAGCATTTT.

This clonotype came up many times. This sequence joins TRBV12-3 or TRBV12-4 and TRBJ2-7; D is possibly TRBD1 (6 bases). This CDR3 is built from 13 residues. The V and J ends lost 6 bases and 1 base respectively, with 10 bases between them. CDR3: CASSYGQSYEQYF. Written as DNA, the CDR3 is TGTGCCAGCAGCTACGGACAGTCCTACGAGCAGTACTTC.

J is TRBJ2-3 and V is TRBV20-1, with 8 bases fitting TRBD2. This CDR3 comprises 17 residues. CDR1 and CDR2 (germline): DFQATT, SNEGSKA (reference sequence). V shed 0 bases and J 3 bases; nucleotides not matched to a gene: 11. The CDR3 protein is CSARDEVAGMRTDTQYF. CDR3 DNA: TGCAGTGCTAGAGATGAGGTAGCGGGGATGAGAACAGATACGCAGTATTTT.

The chain employs TRBV29-1 and TRBJ1-2; no definite D call. Germline V gene data show CDR1 as SQVTM and CDR2 as ANQGSEA. V was trimmed by 7 bases and J by 8 bases, leaving 20 bases between them. This CDR3 is built from 13 residues. The CDR3 sequence is CSAASDTCGGYTF. The CDR3 DNA reads as TGCAGCGCAGCGTCAGACACCTGCGGCGGCTACACCTTC. The full variable domain, with the rest looked up from reference TRBV29-1 and TRBJ1-2, is SAVISQKPSRDICQRGTSLTIQCQVDSQVTMMFWYRQQPGQSLTLIATANQGSEATYESGFVIDKFPISRPNLTFSTLTVSNMSPEDSSIYLCSAASDTCGGYTFGSGTRLTVV.

The chain links TRBV6-6 to TRBJ2-7, with D uncertain. The DNA end favors TRBJ2-5, so the J call may be wrong. The germline V gene has CDR1 MNHNY and CDR2 SVGAGI (reference sequence). The CDR3 consists of 17 residues. CDR3 protein: CASSYSISQVTRETQYF. The CDR3 DNA reads as TGTGCCAGCAGTTACTCGATTTCCCAGGTCACCCGAGAGACCCAGTACTTC.

Here the CDR3 reads CASSLSRELPNEQFF. The CDR3 DNA follows: TGTGCCAGCAGCTTGTCAAGGGAGCTACCCAATGAGCAGTTCTTC. This chain joins TRBV7-9 and TRBJ2-1, with D maybe TRBD2 (5 bases). CDR3 length: 15 residues. The germline gives CDR1 SEHNR, CDR2 FQNEAQ (reference sequence). V was shortened by 3 bases and J by 6 bases, with 15 bases between the two germline ends. The whole variable domain, filled in from reference TRBV7-9 and TRBJ2-1, reads DTGVSQNPRHKITKRGQNVTFRCDPISEHNRLYWYRQTLGQGPEFLTYFQNEAQLEKSRLLSDRFSAERPKGSFSTLEIQRTEQGDSAMYLCASSLSRELPNEQFFGPGTRLTVL.

Here the CDR3 reads CSVEAFYNEQFF. In DNA, the CDR3 is TGCAGCGTTGAAGCTTTCTACAATGAGCAGTTCTTC. The chain couples TRBV29-1 to TRBJ2-1, with unresolved D. V lost 1 base and J 3 bases, leaving 4 bases between the germline ends. CDR3 length equals 12 residues. Looked up from germline, CDR1 is SQVTM and CDR2 is ANQGSEA.

CDR3 amino acids: CASSGGRDRILNTEAFF. For the CDR3, the DNA is TGCGCCAGCAGTGGGGGCAGGGACAGAATTTTGAACACTGAAGCTTTCTTT. V and J are TRBV10-2 and TRBJ1-1, with 7 bases fitting TRBD1. The CDR3 is made up of 17 amino acids. The junction had 11 bases not matched to a gene; V was cut back by 4 bases and J by 0 bases. Per the germline V gene, CDR1 is WSHSY and CDR2 is SAAADI.

The CDR3 sequence is CSASGPESREQYF. Written as DNA, the CDR3 is TGCAGTGCCAGCGGACCGGAATCTCGCGAGCAGTACTTC. This chain uses TRBV20-1 with TRBJ2-4, with a possible D match to TRBD2 (5 bases). The end of the DNA aligns better with TRBJ2-7, so the J call may be wrong. The CDR3 runs to 13 residues. Germline V gene lookup returns CDR1 DFQATT and CDR2 SNEGSKA (reference sequence).

This clonotype was seen a single time. This is likely a read error, given that the CDR3 carries no conserved phenylalanine or tryptophan at its end. The genes are TRBV2 and TRBJ2-1; tentatively, D is TRBD2 (6 bases). CDR3 length: 14 amino acids. Per germline, CDR1 SNHLY and CDR2 FYNNEI. Trimming took 8 bases from V and 0 from J, leaving 11 bases between them. The CDR3 coding sequence is TGTGCCAGCGGGGGGAAGAGCTCCTACAATGAGCAGTTCGTC. Translated, it gives CASGGKSSYNEQFV.

Comments on this clonotype: Germline and junction disagree at one end, which may indicate a read error. The V call is TRBV12-3 or TRBV12-4, the J call TRBJ2-1; unclear D gene. The CDR3 has 15 residues. CDR3 sequence: CASSPPRVDYNEQFF. In DNA, the CDR3 is TGTGCCAGCAGCCCTCCCCGGGTCGATTACAACGAGCAGTTCTTC.

The chain links TRBV12-3 or TRBV12-4 to TRBJ1-1, with D possibly TRBD1 on 5 matching bases. The V gene lost 6 bases and the J gene lost 1 base, with 12 bases spanning the gap. This CDR3 comprises 14 residues. The CDR3 loop is CASSPRTSNTEAFF. Written as DNA, the CDR3 is TGTGCCAGCAGCCCCAGGACATCGAACACTGAAGCTTTCTTT.

The V call is TRBV7-9, the J call TRBJ2-1, with D possibly matching TRBD2 (5 bases). Germline CDR1 and CDR2: SEHNR and FQNEAQ (reference sequence). Deletions cut 5 bases from V and 2 bases from J, with 16 bases between. This CDR3 is 16 amino acids long. The CDR3 DNA reads as TGTGCCAGCAGCCCCTACCAGTGGGAGCCCTACAATGAGCAGTTCTTC. It specifies CASSPYQWEPYNEQFF.

The rearrangement links TRBV24-1 to TRBJ1-2; D remains unclear. Germline CDR1 is KGHDR and CDR2 is SFDVKD. CDR3 length: 14 amino acids. Deletions cut 4 bases from V and 4 bases from J, with 12 bases between. The CDR3 spells CATSEAGSPYGYTF. The CDR3 nucleotides are TGTGCCACCAGTGAGGCGGGATCCCCCTATGGCTACACCTTC.

The chain couples TRBV9 to TRBJ2-3, with D possibly matching TRBD2 (6 bases). Germline-derived CDR1 and CDR2 are SGDLS and YYNGEE. V dropped 3 bases and J dropped 0 bases, with 11 bases sitting between them. This CDR3 region has 15 residues. The DNA of the CDR3 is TGTGCCAGCAGCGCGGGAGTAGTGAGCACAGATACGCAGTATTTT. Protein product: CASSAGVVSTDTQYF.

A few counts support this clonotype. This sequence joins TRBV29-1 and TRBJ1-1; D remains unclear. The CDR3 totals 13 residues. CDR1 is SQVTM, CDR2 ANQGSEA, per germline. The V gene lost 5 bases and the J gene lost 1 base, with 11 bases spanning the gap. CDR3 coding DNA: TGCAGCGTTCTGGGCAGGAAGAACACTGAAGCTTTCTTT. As protein: CSVLGRKNTEAFF.

The rearrangement links TRBV29-1 to TRBJ1-2; D unclear. The V gene lost 4 bases and the J gene lost 4 bases, with 16 bases spanning the gap. CDR3 length: 14 residues. Germline CDR1 is SQVTM and CDR2 is ANQGSEA. CDR3 DNA sequence: TGCAGCGTTGGCGTTGCGGAGGTCGGCTATGGCTACACCTTC. Amino acids: CSVGVAEVGYGYTF.

This clonotype was detected once. V is TRBV29-1 and J is TRBJ2-3; the D gene is possibly TRBD2 (5 bases). Per germline, CDR1 SQVTM and CDR2 ANQGSEA. There are 13 residues in the CDR3. Deletions cut 7 bases from V and 1 base from J, with 12 bases between. The CDR3 here is CSGVAGRTDTQYF. The DNA for the CDR3 is TGCAGCGGGGTCGCGGGCCGCACAGATACGCAGTATTTT.